This TCR beta chain was captured by sequencing in a study of blood T cell repertoires in COVID-19. Method: immunoSEQ multiplex PCR; TCRdb's copy keeps in-frame clones and lacks some. The data contain approximately 490,000 clones, roughly 87% of them singletons. Trimming shortened V by 4 bases and J by 0 bases, and 12 bases separated the two germline ends. Germline V lookup: CDR1 SGHVS, CDR2 FNYEAQ. The CDR3 covers 15 residues. Donors in Cohort 3 counted as recovered after two negative PCRs, clearance, or symptom resolution. The V gene is TRBV7-6, the J gene TRBJ1-1; D is perhaps TRBD1 (5 bases). This TCR was recovered from a woman between 18 and 29 years old who had recovered from COVID-19. What was sequenced was PBMCs or T cells enriched from blood (not recorded which). The CDR3 DNA reads TGTGCCAGCAGCTCCCAAGGAGGGGTGAACACTGAAGCTTTCTTT. Its protein is CASSSQGGVNTEAFF.